The rows below give T cell receptor beta chains drawn from one sample of a study of patients and donors after allogeneic stem cell transplantation. TCRdb reprocessed the RT-PCR reads via MiXCR and lists one record per CDR3 protein. The table shows some 880,000 distinct CDR3 sequences, with about a sixth occurring only once. The sample was blood, either unsorted or a sorted T cell fraction (not recorded which). The origin of the receptors is a human donor who was either an allogeneic HSCT recipient or a stem cell or donor lymphocyte infusion donor (not recorded which). It is not recorded whose cells these are; they may come from a transplant donor. CDR3s include the opening cysteine and the closing phenylalanine or tryptophan. D genes are given only for firm matches. Size tells how often a clone was seen (once, few, many) or the class of an expanded clone, and some rows leave it out.

V gene: TRBV7-2; clone size: NA; J gene: TRBJ2-5; D gene: NA; CDR3 DNA: TGTGCCAGCAGCATCCCCACGGGGGAAGAGACCCAGTACTTC; CDR3 protein: CASSIPTGEETQYF
V gene: TRBV4-2; clone size: few; J gene: TRBJ1-5; D gene: NA; CDR3 DNA: TGTGCCAGCAGCCAAGCAGGGGCTGGTCAGCCCCAGCATTTT; CDR3 protein: CASSQAGAGQPQHF
V gene: TRBV29-1; clone size: NA; J gene: TRBJ2-7; D gene: NA; CDR3 DNA: TGCAGCGTTGAAGTTGGCAGAGAGGAGTACTTC; CDR3 protein: CSVEVGREEYF
V gene: TRBV12-3/TRBV12-4; clone size: NA; J gene: TRBJ1-5; D gene: TRBD1; CDR3 DNA: TGTGCCAGCAGTTTAGAGGGGGCGATGGACCCCCAGCATTTT; CDR3 protein: CASSLEGAMDPQHF
V gene: TRBV4-1; clone size: NA; J gene: TRBJ2-5; D gene: NA; CDR3 DNA: TGCGCCAGCAGCCAAGAAAACAGGATAGAGACCCAGTACTTC; CDR3 protein: CASSQENRIETQYF
V gene: TRBV9; clone size: few; J gene: TRBJ1-1; D gene: NA; CDR3 DNA: TGTGCCAGCAGCGTAGACGGGGGGTCGGTCACTGAAGCTTTCTTT; CDR3 protein: CASSVDGGSVTEAFF
V gene: TRBV4-3; clone size: few; J gene: TRBJ1-4; D gene: NA; CDR3 DNA: TGCGCCAGCAGCCATCAACCGCCAGGGATGATGGCTAATGAAAAACTGTTTTTT; CDR3 protein: CASSHQPPGMMANEKLFF
V gene: TRBV5-1; clone size: few; J gene: TRBJ2-5; D gene: NA; CDR3 DNA: TGCGCCAGCAGCTTGTATCGGCGTACTGTAGAGACCCAGTACTTC; CDR3 protein: CASSLYRRTVETQYF
V gene: TRBV6-1; clone size: NA; J gene: TRBJ1-1; D gene: NA; CDR3 DNA: TGTGCCAGCAGAACCGGACAGTTTCCTTACCTCGCCGAAGCTTTCTTT; CDR3 protein: CASRTGQFPYLAEAFF
V gene: TRBV6-1; clone size: few; J gene: TRBJ1-1; D gene: NA; CDR3 DNA: TGTGCCAGCAACTCGATTTCCCGGGGGGGTTATGAAGCTTTCTTT; CDR3 protein: CASNSISRGGYEAFF
V gene: TRBV5-1; clone size: NA; J gene: TRBJ2-7; D gene: NA; CDR3 DNA: TGCGCCAGCAGCTCGGGAGCTCCGGGACTTGTCTACGAGCAGTACTTC; CDR3 protein: CASSSGAPGLVYEQYF
V gene: TRBV4-3; clone size: few; J gene: TRBJ1-5; D gene: NA; CDR3 DNA: TGCGCCAGCAGCCAAGATACGGGCGGGAGTAATCAGCCCCAGCATTTT; CDR3 protein: CASSQDTGGSNQPQHF
V gene: TRBV4-2; clone size: few; J gene: TRBJ2-2; D gene: NA; CDR3 DNA: TGTGCCAGCAGCCAAGAAGGGTTAGGGGGGAGGGCAACCGGGGAGCTGTTTTTT; CDR3 protein: CASSQEGLGGRATGELFF
V gene: TRBV29-1; clone size: NA; J gene: TRBJ2-7; D gene: NA; CDR3 DNA: TGCAGCGTGGTCGGGACGGACTGGAGCTCCTACGAGCAGTACTTC; CDR3 protein: CSVVGTDWSSYEQYF
V gene: TRBV7-6; clone size: NA; J gene: TRBJ2-7; D gene: TRBD2; CDR3 DNA: TGTGCCAGCAGCCGGCTGAGCGGGGGTAGCTACGAGCAGTACTTC; CDR3 protein: CASSRLSGGSYEQYF
V gene: TRBV7-8; clone size: NA; J gene: TRBJ1-1; D gene: NA; CDR3 DNA: TGTGCCAGCAGCTTAGTTCGCGAGGGGCCGAACACTGAAGCTTTCTTT; CDR3 protein: CASSLVREGPNTEAFF
V gene: TRBV10-3; clone size: many; J gene: TRBJ2-3; D gene: TRBD2; CDR3 DNA: TGTGCCATCAGTGAAGGGCCTAGCGGAGGCACAGATACGCAGTATTTT; CDR3 protein: CAISEGPSGGTDTQYF
V gene: TRBV5-1; clone size: few; J gene: TRBJ2-3; D gene: NA; CDR3 DNA: TGCGCCAGCAGCTTGGATTATCAGGCGACTAGCACAGATACGCAGTATTTT; CDR3 protein: CASSLDYQATSTDTQYF
V gene: TRBV7-8; clone size: NA; J gene: TRBJ2-2; D gene: TRBD2; CDR3 DNA: TGTGCCAGCAGCGCGGTTATCCTGCGGGGGTTCGGGGAGCTGTTTTTT; CDR3 protein: CASSAVILRGFGELFF
V gene: TRBV27; clone size: NA; J gene: TRBJ2-1; D gene: TRBD2; CDR3 DNA: TGTGCCAGCAGTTTAGGTGGTAGCGGGACCCGCGGTGAGCAGTTCTTC; CDR3 protein: CASSLGGSGTRGEQFF
V gene: TRBV10-3; clone size: few; J gene: TRBJ2-1; D gene: TRBD2; CDR3 DNA: TGTGCCACCCTAGCGGGAGGGCTCGCTGAGCAGTTCTTC; CDR3 protein: CATLAGGLAEQFF
V gene: TRBV12-3/TRBV12-4; clone size: NA; J gene: TRBJ1-4; D gene: TRBD1; CDR3 DNA: TGTGCCAGCAGGCAGACAGGGGAGAAACTGTTTTTT; CDR3 protein: CASRQTGEKLFF
V gene: TRBV4-1; clone size: NA; J gene: TRBJ2-4; D gene: NA; CDR3 DNA: TGCGCCAGCAGCCAAGTGGGGCGGGGGCCGGACAAAAACATTCAGTACTTC; CDR3 protein: CASSQVGRGPDKNIQYF
V gene: TRBV18; clone size: few; J gene: TRBJ2-1; D gene: TRBD2; CDR3 DNA: TGTGCCAGCTCAACCCAGACTAGCGGGAGTAAAAATGAGCAGTTCTTC; CDR3 protein: CASSTQTSGSKNEQFF
V gene: TRBV6-2/TRBV6-3; clone size: NA; J gene: TRBJ2-1; D gene: NA; CDR3 DNA: TGTGCCAGCACCCCCCCCGACGCGGGATCCGGTGAGCAGTTCTTC; CDR3 protein: CASTPPDAGSGEQFF
V gene: TRBV13; clone size: many; J gene: TRBJ2-1; D gene: NA; CDR3 DNA: TGTGCCAGCAGCTTAGGGGGACCTAACCGAAATGAGCAGTTCTTC; CDR3 protein: CASSLGGPNRNEQFF
V gene: TRBV12-3/TRBV12-4; clone size: many; J gene: TRBJ2-5; D gene: NA; CDR3 DNA: TGTGCCAGCAGTTTATGGGGTGGAGAGACCCAGTACTTC; CDR3 protein: CASSLWGGETQYF
V gene: TRBV9; clone size: NA; J gene: TRBJ2-3; D gene: NA; CDR3 DNA: TGTGCCAGCAGCGTAGCCAGCGGAGGAGATACGCAGTATTTT; CDR3 protein: CASSVASGGDTQYF
V gene: TRBV7-2; clone size: few; J gene: TRBJ1-2; D gene: NA; CDR3 DNA: TGTGCCAGCAGCCCCCGGTTCCTGGACTATGGCTACACCTTC; CDR3 protein: CASSPRFLDYGYTF
V gene: TRBV4-3; clone size: NA; J gene: TRBJ1-6; D gene: NA; CDR3 DNA: TGCGCCAGCAGCCAAGGACAGCCCAACAATTCACCCCTCCACTTT; CDR3 protein: CASSQGQPNNSPLHF
V gene: TRBV13; clone size: few; J gene: TRBJ2-3; D gene: NA; CDR3 DNA: TGTGCCAGCAGCTTAAGTCGGCTGAAGTTCACAGATACGCAGTATTTT; CDR3 protein: CASSLSRLKFTDTQYF
V gene: TRBV5-1; clone size: few; J gene: TRBJ2-1; D gene: TRBD2; CDR3 DNA: TGCGCCAGCAGCATCACTGGGGGGGGCAATGAGCAGTTCTTC; CDR3 protein: CASSITGGGNEQFF
V gene: TRBV20-1; clone size: NA; J gene: TRBJ1-1; D gene: NA; CDR3 DNA: TGCAGTGCTAGAGACAGGGGAGAAACTGAAGCTTTCTTT; CDR3 protein: CSARDRGETEAFF
V gene: TRBV5-1; clone size: few; J gene: TRBJ1-3; D gene: TRBD1; CDR3 DNA: TGCGCCAGCAGCCCGGACAGGGCCGCTGGAAACACCATATATTTT; CDR3 protein: CASSPDRAAGNTIYF